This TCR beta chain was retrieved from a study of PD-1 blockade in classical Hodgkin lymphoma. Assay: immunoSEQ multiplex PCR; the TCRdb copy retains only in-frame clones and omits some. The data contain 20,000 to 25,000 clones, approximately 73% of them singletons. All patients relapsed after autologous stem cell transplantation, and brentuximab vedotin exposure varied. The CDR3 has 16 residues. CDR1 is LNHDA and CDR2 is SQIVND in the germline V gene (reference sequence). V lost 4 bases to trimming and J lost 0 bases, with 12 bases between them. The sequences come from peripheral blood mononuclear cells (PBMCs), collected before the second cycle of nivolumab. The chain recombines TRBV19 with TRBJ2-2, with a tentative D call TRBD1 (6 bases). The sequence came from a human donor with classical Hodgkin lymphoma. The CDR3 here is CASSKKDSPNTGELFF. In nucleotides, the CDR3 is TGTGCCAGTAGTAAAAAGGACAGTCCGAACACCGGGGAGCTGTTTTTT.